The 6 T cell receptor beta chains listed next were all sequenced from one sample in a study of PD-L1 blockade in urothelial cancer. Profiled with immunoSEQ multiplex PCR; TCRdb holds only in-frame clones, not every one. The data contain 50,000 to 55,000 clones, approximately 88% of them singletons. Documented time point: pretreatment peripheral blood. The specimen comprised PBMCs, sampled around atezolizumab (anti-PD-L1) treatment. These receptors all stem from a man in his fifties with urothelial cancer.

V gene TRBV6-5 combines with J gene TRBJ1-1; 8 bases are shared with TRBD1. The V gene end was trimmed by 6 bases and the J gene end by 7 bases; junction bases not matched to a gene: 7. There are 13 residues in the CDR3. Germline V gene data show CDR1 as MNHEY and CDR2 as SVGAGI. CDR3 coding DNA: TGTGCCAGCAGGCCCAGGGGGCGTGGTGAAGCTTTCTTT. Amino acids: CASRPRGRGEAFF.

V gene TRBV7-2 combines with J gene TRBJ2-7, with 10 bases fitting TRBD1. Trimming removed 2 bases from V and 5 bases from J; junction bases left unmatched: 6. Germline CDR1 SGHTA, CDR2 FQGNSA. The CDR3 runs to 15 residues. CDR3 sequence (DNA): TGTGCCAGCAGCTTAATAGCAGGGACAGGGGACGAGCAGTACTTC. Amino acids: CASSLIAGTGDEQYF.

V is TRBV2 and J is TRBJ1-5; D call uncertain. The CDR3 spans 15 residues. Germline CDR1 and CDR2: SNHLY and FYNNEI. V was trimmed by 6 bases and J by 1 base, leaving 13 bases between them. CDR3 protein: CASSFRGISNQPQHF. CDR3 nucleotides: TGTGCCAGCAGCTTCCGGGGAATAAGCAATCAGCCCCAGCATTTT.

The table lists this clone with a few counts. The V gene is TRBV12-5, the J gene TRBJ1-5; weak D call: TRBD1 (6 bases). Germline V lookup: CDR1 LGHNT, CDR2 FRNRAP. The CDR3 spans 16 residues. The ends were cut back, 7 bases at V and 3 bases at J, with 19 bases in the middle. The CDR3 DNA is TGTGCTAGTGTCGTTAGCGAGGGGGTAAACAATCAGCCCCAGCATTTT. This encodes CASVVSEGVNNQPQHF.

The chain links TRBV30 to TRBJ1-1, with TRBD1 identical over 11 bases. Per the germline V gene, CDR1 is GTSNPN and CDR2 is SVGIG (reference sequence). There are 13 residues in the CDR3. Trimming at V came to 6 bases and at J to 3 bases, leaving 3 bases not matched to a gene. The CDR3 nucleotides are TGTGCCTGTAGGGACAGGGGGGACACTGAAGCTTTCTTT. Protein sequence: CACRDRGDTEAFF.

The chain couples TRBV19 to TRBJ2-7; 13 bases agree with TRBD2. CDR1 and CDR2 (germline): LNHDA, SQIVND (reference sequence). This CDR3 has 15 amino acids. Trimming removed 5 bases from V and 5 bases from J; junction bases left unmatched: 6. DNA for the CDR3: TGTGCCAGTAGTCTAAGGACTAGCGGGAGTAACGAGCAGTACTTC. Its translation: CASSLRTSGSNEQYF.